This T cell receptor (beta chain) was sequenced during a study of blood T cell repertoires in COVID-19. Study-wide context: T cells, B-cell-depleted T cells, or PBMCs provided the cDNA or gDNA that served as material.

V lost 5 bases and J lost 5, with 6 bases in between. CDR3 length: 11 residues. Germline-derived CDR1 and CDR2 are LNHDA and SQIVND (reference sequence). The repertoire was sequenced with immunoSEQ multiplex PCR; TCRdb's copy has only in-frame clones and lacks some. The sample contains 200,000 or so clones, about 79% of which appear only once. Cohort allocation depended upon clinical history that participants reported. This clone was detected only once. Input material: PBMCs or T cells enriched from blood (not recorded which). The genes are TRBV19 and TRBJ1-1; no definite D call. The clonotype was recovered from a middle-aged woman with acute COVID-19. In DNA, the CDR3 is TGTGCCAGTAGTTCCCAGACTGAAGCTTTCTTT. Its protein is CASSSQTEAFF.